The present TCR beta chain was sequenced within a study of a mutant IDH1 vaccine in newly diagnosed glioma. Here immunoSEQ multiplex PCR was the method, and the copy in TCRdb shows in-frame clones only, minus some. In the table there are over 35,000 clones, approximately 84% of which are singletons. Findings and limits, study-wide: Pseudoprogression seemed unrelated to changes in top peripheral T cell clonotypes.

The time point is: week 23, last vaccination. All doses held 300 ug of mutant IDH1 20-mer peptide, with topical imiquimod. New WHO grade 3 or 4 astrocytomas that were IDH1-mutant and ATRX-lost had been found in donors. This clone showed up just a few times. What it binds is not known. The input for sequencing was PBMCs, taken from a glioma patient whose treatment included an IDH1 peptide vaccine. The source of this sequence is a woman aged 18-29 years with glioma. Some clones in this sample may be carry-over from other donors' samples.

The CDR3 loop is CASSVVGQGKDEAFF. CDR3 bases: TGTGCCAGCAGCGTAGTGGGACAGGGGAAGGATGAAGCTTTCTTT. V and J are TRBV9 and TRBJ1-1; 10 bases map to TRBD1. The CDR3 spans 15 residues. The J segment lost 7 bases and the V segment lost 0 bases, leaving 6 bases of the junction unmatched. Germline V gene sequence: CDR1 SGDLS, CDR2 YYNGEE.